This is a list of T cell receptor beta chains from one sample in a study of post-analysis software for immune sequencing data. MiXCR, run by TCRdb on the PCR reads, gives a single entry per CDR3 protein. The data contain 700,000 to 800,000 distinct CDR3 sequences, roughly 27% of them singletons. Specimen: blood. The source is a girl between 10 and 17 years old with multiple sclerosis. Each CDR3 is given with its conserved first and last residue. Fields, in order: J gene, clone size, D gene, V gene, CDR3 DNA, CDR3 protein. The D gene is left open where the match is weak. Clone size is not always given. Where it is, it says once, few, many or a class for expanded clones.

TRBJ2-3,few,-,TRBV20-1,TGCAGTGCTATATTTAGTGGCAGGGACACAGATACGCAGTATTTT,CSAIFSGRDTDTQYF
TRBJ2-1,many,-,TRBV12-3/TRBV12-4,TGTGCCAGCAGTTTAGATCTCCAGGTGGATGAGCAGTTCTTC,CASSLDLQVDEQFF
TRBJ1-1,few,-,TRBV29-1,TGCAGCGTTGGCCTTGAGGGTTCGAACACTGAAGCTTTCTTT,CSVGLEGSNTEAFF
TRBJ2-1,few,TRBD2,TRBV5-1,TGCGCCAGCAGCTTGAGATTAGCGGGAGGGGAGCAGTTCTTC,CASSLRLAGGEQFF
TRBJ2-7,-,TRBD2,TRBV7-9,TGTGCCAGCAGCCTTAGCGGGGGACAGCAGTACTTC,CASSLSGGQQYF
TRBJ1-5,few,-,TRBV4-1,TGCGCCAGCAGCCAACAACACGGTTTTGAGCCCCAGCATTTT,CASSQQHGFEPQHF
TRBJ1-2,few,TRBD1,TRBV4-3,TGCGCCAGCAGCCAAGATCGGGACAGCGGGATACTGGGCTACACCTTC,CASSQDRDSGILGYTF
TRBJ1-2,-,TRBD1,TRBV5-6,TGTGCCAGCAGCCTCGGACAGGGCCCCCTGAGAAGCTATGGCTACACCTTC,CASSLGQGPLRSYGYTF
TRBJ1-1,-,TRBD1,TRBV5-1,TGCGCCAGCAGCTTGGTGGGCAGGGGGCGGATGGGCACTGAAGCTTTCTTT,CASSLVGRGRMGTEAFF
TRBJ2-1,few,TRBD1,TRBV20-1,TGCAGTGCTTGGGACAGGACCACCTACAATGAGCAGTTCTTC,CSAWDRTTYNEQFF
TRBJ2-3,-,TRBD2,TRBV20-1,TGCAGTGCTAGACGAGGGAGACTAGCTCGGGGCGGGGGTACGCAGTATTTT,CSARRGRLARGGGTQYF
TRBJ2-1,few,-,TRBV18,TGTGCCAGCTCACCCTTAGCGGATGAGCAGTTCTTC,CASSPLADEQFF
TRBJ1-4,few,TRBD1,TRBV5-5,TGTGCCAGCAGCCCAGGGGACAGGAAAAATGAAAAACTGTTTTTT,CASSPGDRKNEKLFF
TRBJ1-4,-,TRBD1,TRBV15,TGTGCCACCAGCAGGGAAGGGACAGGGGTGGAAAAACTGTTTTTT,CATSREGTGVEKLFF
TRBJ2-5,few,-,TRBV12-3/TRBV12-4,TGTGCCAGCAGTCGCGGGGGCGGGCGGACCCAGTACTTC,CASSRGGGRTQYF
TRBJ2-1,-,-,TRBV20-1,TGCAGTGCAGTACTAGGACTCTCCTACAATGAGCAGTTCTTC,CSAVLGLSYNEQFF
TRBJ1-2,few,-,TRBV7-8,TGTGCCAGCAGCTATTTACGGACGGCCGGGGATGGCTACACCTTC,CASSYLRTAGDGYTF
TRBJ2-2,-,TRBD1,TRBV19,TGTGCCAGTAGTACCCGACAGGGGGCTTACACCGGGGAGCTGTTTTTT,CASSTRQGAYTGELFF
TRBJ2-1,-,-,TRBV5-1,TGCGCCAGCAACTCGACTCAGAACAATGAGCAGTTCTTC,CASNSTQNNEQFF
TRBJ1-2,few,-,TRBV7-2,TGTGCCAGCAGCTTAGATATCGGGGGGTACACCTTC,CASSLDIGGYTF
TRBJ1-1,-,-,TRBV7-9,TGTGCCAGCAGCAACCCTGTGGGGGTGGGGAACACTGAAGCTTTCTTT,CASSNPVGVGNTEAFF
TRBJ2-1,-,TRBD2,TRBV12-3/TRBV12-4,TGTGCCAGCAGTTTACTAGCGGGGGGGCTGGGTGAGCAGTTCTTC,CASSLLAGGLGEQFF
TRBJ1-1,-,-,TRBV5-1,TGCGCCAGCAGCTTGGTCTATCCGGCCCGGGGGAAAGCTTTCTTT,CASSLVYPARGKAFF
TRBJ2-7,-,-,TRBV15,TGTGCCACCAGCAGAGTGGCAGGGGACTACGAGCAGTACTTC,CATSRVAGDYEQYF
TRBJ1-2,-,-,TRBV7-2,TGTGCCAGCAGCTTAGAGGCAGGGAATGGCTACACCTTC,CASSLEAGNGYTF
TRBJ1-2,-,-,TRBV20-1,TGCAGTGCTAGAGATCAAGTGGAGCTGGGCCCAAGGGACTATGGCTACACCTTC,CSARDQVELGPRDYGYTF
TRBJ1-5,few,-,TRBV20-1,TGCAGTGCTAGTTTGTCAGCAACCAGGGCTTCGAGTCAGCCCCAGCATTTT,CSASLSATRASSQPQHF
TRBJ2-1,-,-,TRBV4-3,TGCGCCAGCAGCCAAGATCCCCCAGGGACCCGTCCCTATGAGCAGTTCTTC,CASSQDPPGTRPYEQFF
TRBJ2-5,few,-,TRBV20-1,TGCAGTGAGGGAAGAGAGACCCAGTACTTC,CSEGRETQYF
TRBJ2-2,-,TRBD1,TRBV5-1,TGCGCCAGCAGCTCACAACAGGGGTACACCGGGGAGCTGTTTTTT,CASSSQQGYTGELFF
TRBJ2-5,few,TRBD2,TRBV20-1,TGCAGTGCTAGACCCCGCGGGGGCGGGAGGGCCCAGTACTTC,CSARPRGGGRAQYF
TRBJ2-1,-,TRBD1,TRBV7-9,TGTGCCAGCAGCCTAAGACAGGGGGCGCATCCGTTCTTC,CASSLRQGAHPFF
TRBJ2-7,once,-,TRBV6-2/TRBV6-3,TGTGCCAGCAGTTATCCCAGGACTACCTCCTACGAGCAGTACTTC,CASSYPRTTSYEQYF
TRBJ2-1,many,-,TRBV4-3,TGCGCCAGCAGCCAAGTTACAGGGTCGGGGCTGGGCTCCTACAATGAGCAGTTCTTC,CASSQVTGSGLGSYNEQFF
TRBJ1-2,few,-,TRBV29-1,TGCAGCGTACCTGATTTCGGGGGGGATGGCTACACCTTC,CSVPDFGGDGYTF
TRBJ2-5,-,-,TRBV7-2,TGTGCCAGCAGCGTAGAGGCTAGCGCCCAAGAGACCCAGTACTTC,CASSVEASAQETQYF
TRBJ2-6,-,-,TRBV27,TGTGCCAGCAGCACTTCCCCCGACAGAGCCGGGACCAACGTCCTGACTTTC,CASSTSPDRAGTNVLTF
TRBJ2-7,-,TRBD2,TRBV29-1,TGCAGCGTTGAGGGACTAGCGGTCTACAATGAGCAGTACTTC,CSVEGLAVYNEQYF
TRBJ2-7,-,TRBD1,TRBV10-3,TGTGCCATCGGTGGCGGATCGGGACAGGGGTTGTACGAGCAGTACTTC,CAIGGGSGQGLYEQYF
TRBJ2-5,-,TRBD1,TRBV12-3/TRBV12-4,TGTGCCAGCACCGCCACCAGGGGGCGTGAGACCCAGTACTTC,CASTATRGRETQYF
TRBJ2-7,-,-,TRBV7-9,TGTGCCAGCAGCTCGGGAAGGAGCGGCTACGAGCAGTACTTC,CASSSGRSGYEQYF
TRBJ2-3,-,-,TRBV7-9,TGTGCCATCCCCCGTCGGGGTAGCACAGATACGCAGTATTTT,CAIPRRGSTDTQYF
TRBJ2-5,few,-,TRBV25-1,TGTGCCAGCTCATCCATCCAGGGGAGTTTCGGAGAGACCCAGTACTTC,CASSSIQGSFGETQYF
TRBJ2-3,-,-,TRBV10-1,TGCGCCAGCAGTGAGTCGGTCGGTTCCACAGATACGCAGTATTTT,CASSESVGSTDTQYF
TRBJ2-3,-,TRBD1,TRBV9,TGTGCCAGCAGCCCGAGACAGGGGTCCCTCGGATTGCAGTATTTT,CASSPRQGSLGLQYF
TRBJ1-2,few,-,TRBV5-1,TGCGCCAGCAGCTTGGAGGGAGTGATCTATGGCTACACCTTC,CASSLEGVIYGYTF